The 30 T cell receptor beta chains presented below share a single source sample, sequenced in a study of T cell responses to AZD1222 COVID-19 vaccine. Method: immunoSEQ multiplex PCR; TCRdb's copy keeps in-frame clones and lacks some. The sample yields some 150,000 clones, around 92% seen once. Specimen: peripheral blood, collected 28 days after the second AZD1222 dose. All receptors come from an adult who received the AZD1222 COVID-19 vaccine.

The rearrangement joins TRBV5-4 to TRBJ2-5, with D possibly TRBD2 on 6 matching bases. Germline CDR1 SGHNT, CDR2 YYREEE (reference sequence). V lost 0 bases and J lost 1, with 7 bases in between. The CDR3 covers 14 residues. The CDR3 region is CASSLERAQETQYF. Here the CDR3 DNA reads TGTGCCAGCAGCTTGGAGCGGGCCCAAGAGACCCAGTACTTC.

The chain couples TRBV5-6 to TRBJ2-1; the D gene is possibly TRBD2 (5 bases). The CDR3 spans 12 residues. Germline values: CDR1 SGHDT, CDR2 YYEEEE. V was trimmed by 4 bases and J by 6 bases, leaving 8 bases between them. CDR3 bases: TGTGCCAGCAGCCCGGGGTCCAATGAGCAGTTCTTC. This sequence encodes CASSPGSNEQFF.

This rearrangement joins TRBV5-1 to TRBJ1-1; D is uncertain. The CDR3 contains 13 residues. The V and J ends lost 2 bases and 0 bases respectively, with 5 bases between them. Germline assignment: CDR1 SGHRS and CDR2 YFSETQ. The CDR3 DNA reads as TGCGCCAGCAGCTTTTTTTTGAACACTGAAGCTTTCTTT. Translated, it gives CASSFFLNTEAFF.

The rearrangement joins TRBV19 to TRBJ2-2; 12 bases agree with TRBD2. The junction had 8 bases not matched to a gene; V was cut back by 5 bases and J by 7 bases. CDR1 LNHDA and CDR2 SQIVND come from the germline V gene (reference sequence). The CDR3 totals 16 residues. CDR3 protein: CASSDLAGGRDGELFF. CDR3 coding DNA: TGTGCCAGTAGTGACCTAGCGGGAGGGCGTGACGGGGAGCTGTTTTTT.

The chain has TRBV19 and TRBJ1-5; perhaps TRBD1 as D (5 bases). This CDR3 has 15 residues. The V end lost 6 bases, the J end lost 4 bases, and 16 bases lay between the germline ends. The germline gives CDR1 LNHDA, CDR2 SQIVND (reference sequence). CDR3 loop: CASRSRDLWNQPQHF. The CDR3 bases are TGTGCCAGTAGGTCCCGGGACTTGTGGAATCAGCCCCAGCATTTT.

The rearrangement joins TRBV30 to TRBJ1-2, with D maybe TRBD1 (6 bases). The CDR3 spans 13 residues. Germline CDR1 GTSNPN, CDR2 SVGIG (reference sequence). Trimming cost V 2 bases and J 8 bases, with 15 bases left between them. The CDR3 DNA follows: TGTGCCTGGAGTCCGCCAGACAGGAGCGGCTACACCTTC. Its translation is CAWSPPDRSGYTF.

The chain joins TRBV30 to TRBJ2-5; no reliable D call. Trimming shortened V by 2 bases and J by 5 bases, and 18 bases separated the two germline ends. In germline, CDR1 is GTSNPN, CDR2 SVGIG (reference sequence). This CDR3 spans 15 amino acids. Here the CDR3 reads CAWSSDPNAWETQYF. The CDR3 bases are TGTGCCTGGAGTAGCGACCCTAACGCCTGGGAGACCCAGTACTTC.

The chain carries TRBV4-3 and TRBJ2-7, with unresolved D. V was shortened by 4 bases and J by 9 bases, with 13 bases between the two germline ends. CDR1 is LGHNA, CDR2 YSLEER, per germline. This CDR3 is built from 12 residues. The CDR3 DNA reads TGCGCCAGCAGCCCCAGGACGAGCCGGCAGTACTTC. Protein sequence: CASSPRTSRQYF.

V and J are TRBV29-1 and TRBJ1-2; tentatively, D is TRBD1 (6 bases). V was shortened by 5 bases and J by 1 base, with 11 bases between the two germline ends. Germline CDR1 reads SQVTM; CDR2 reads ANQGSEA. CDR3 length: 13 residues. The CDR3 spells CSVNRDNNYGYTF. CDR3 bases: TGCAGCGTTAACCGGGACAATAACTATGGCTACACCTTC.

This clone has only one observation. The chain recombines TRBV5-1 with TRBJ1-4; D remains unclear. The CDR3 sequence is 14 residues long. Germline CDR1 and CDR2: SGHRS and YFSETQ. Trimming stripped 0 bases from V and 4 bases from J, with 7 bases between. The CDR3 loop reads CASSLDSFNEKLFF. CDR3 nucleotides: TGCGCCAGCAGCTTGGACAGTTTTAATGAAAAACTGTTTTTT.

This sequence joins TRBV6-2 or TRBV6-3 and TRBJ2-7; D ambiguous. The V and J ends lost 2 bases and 3 bases respectively, with 14 bases between them. CDR1 and CDR2 (germline): MNHEY, SVGEGT. The CDR3 covers 15 residues. The CDR3 is CASSYHFGSYYEQYF. CDR3 coding DNA: TGTGCCAGCAGTTACCACTTTGGGTCCTACTACGAGCAGTACTTC.

V and J are TRBV18 and TRBJ1-1; 8 bases line up with TRBD1. V shed 3 bases and J 3 bases; nucleotides not matched to a gene: 12. Germline values: CDR1 KGHSH, CDR2 LQKENI. CDR3 length: 17 residues. The CDR3: CASSPSLQGVADTEAFF. DNA for the CDR3: TGTGCCAGCTCACCCAGTCTACAGGGGGTTGCGGACACTGAAGCTTTCTTT.

J is TRBJ1-2 and V is TRBV28; tentatively, D is TRBD1 (5 bases). Per germline, CDR1 MDHEN and CDR2 SYDVKM. V lost 9 bases and J lost 0, with 17 bases in between. The CDR3 is made up of 15 amino acids. The CDR3 DNA is TGTGCCAGTCACCCGGGGCAGCAAGCTAACTATGGCTACACCTTC. As protein: CASHPGQQANYGYTF.

The chain links TRBV9 to TRBJ1-4, with a possible D match to TRBD1 (5 bases). Looked up from germline, CDR1 is SGDLS and CDR2 is YYNGEE. The CDR3 loop spans 14 amino acids. Trimming took 2 bases from V and 8 from J, leaving 13 bases between them. CDR3 sequence (DNA): TGTGCCAGCAGCGTCCGAGGGGTCGACGAAAAACTGTTTTTT. This sequence encodes CASSVRGVDEKLFF.

The chain couples TRBV7-2 to TRBJ2-6; 11 nucleotides align to TRBD2. Trimming cost V 7 bases and J 2 bases; bases outside gene matches: 7. The V gene's germline CDR1 is SGHTA and CDR2 FQGNSA. CDR3 size: 17 residues. Here the CDR3 reads CASNLSGRGTGANVLTF. DNA for the CDR3: TGTGCCAGCAACCTTAGCGGGAGGGGGACTGGGGCCAACGTCCTGACTTTC.

This chain uses TRBV3-1 (or the pseudogene TRBV3-2) with TRBJ2-1, with TRBD2 matching over 9 bases. The J segment lost 4 bases and the V segment lost 4 bases, leaving 8 bases of the junction unmatched. The CDR3 extends over 16 amino acids. From germline, CDR1 is LGHDT and CDR2 YNNKEL (reference sequence). The CDR3: CASSRGGGHMYNEQFF. The CDR3 DNA follows: TGTGCCAGCAGCCGCGGGGGGGGACACATGTACAATGAGCAGTTCTTC.

By proportion, this clone is medium-sized. The chain joins TRBV4-2 to TRBJ2-7, with 8 bases identical to TRBD2. The CDR3 has 17 residues. The germline V gene encodes CDR1 LGHNA and CDR2 YNFKEQ. V shed 0 bases, J shed 6 bases, and the junction held 13 bases outside the gene matches. CDR3 sequence reads: CASSQDEGSGAFFEQYF. The DNA of the CDR3 is TGTGCCAGCAGCCAAGATGAGGGTAGCGGGGCGTTTTTCGAGCAGTACTTC.

The chain couples TRBV4-3 to TRBJ2-3, with 8 bases fitting TRBD2. CDR1 is LGHNA, CDR2 YSLEER, per germline. This CDR3 is built from 16 residues. Trimming took 0 bases from V and 1 from J; bases not matched to a gene: 3. The DNA of the CDR3 is TGCGCCAGCAGCCAAGATGAGACTAGCGGCACAGATACGCAGTATTTT. It codes for CASSQDETSGTDTQYF.

The chain couples TRBV5-6 to TRBJ1-2; D not resolved. Germline CDR1 reads SGHDT; CDR2 reads YYEEEE. Trimming removed 1 base at V and 8 bases at J, with 15 bases between. The CDR3 contains 14 residues. The CDR3 spells CASSLIPDLGGYTF. The CDR3 DNA follows: TGTGCCAGCAGCTTGATACCTGACCTCGGGGGCTACACCTTC.

The J gene is TRBJ2-1, the V gene TRBV14; D perhaps matches TRBD2 (6 bases). CDR1 is SGHDN, CDR2 FVKESK, per germline. The CDR3 covers 16 residues. Trimming shortened V by 3 bases and J by 0 bases, and 12 bases separated the two germline ends. The CDR3 reads CASSQLSGSSYNEQFF. The CDR3, as DNA: TGTGCCAGCAGCCAGCTTAGCGGCAGCTCCTACAATGAGCAGTTCTTC.

The gene calls are TRBV25-1 and TRBJ1-3; D call uncertain. Germline V gene lookup returns CDR1 MGHDK and CDR2 SYGVNS. V shed 6 bases and J shed 7 bases, with 19 bases lying between them. The CDR3 runs to 15 residues. CDR3 sequence (DNA): TGTGCCAGCAGGTCCGTCGCCACATATTGGAACACCATATATTTT. Amino acid sequence: CASRSVATYWNTIYF.

This chain uses TRBV7-9 with TRBJ1-3; D remains unclear. The V gene's germline CDR1 is SEHNR and CDR2 FQNEAQ (reference sequence). The CDR3 length is 16 residues. The germline V and J ends were trimmed by 4 bases and 0 bases, with 13 bases remaining between them. Written as DNA, the CDR3 is TGTGCCAGCAGCTCTTCCAGAAGGGACTCTGGAAACACCATATATTTT. It encodes CASSSSRRDSGNTIYF.

This chain uses TRBV7-2 with TRBJ1-6, with D perhaps matching TRBD1 (5 bases). The CDR3 has 15 residues. Germline V gene lookup returns CDR1 SGHTA and CDR2 FQGNSA. The V end was cut by 4 bases, the J end by 9 bases, with 16 bases between. CDR3 nucleotides: TGTGCCAGCAGCTGGGGGGACTTAGGTGGTTCACCCCTCCACTTT. Translating it yields CASSWGDLGGSPLHF.

The chain employs TRBV19 and TRBJ1-1, with D possibly matching TRBD1 (5 bases). The ends were cut back, 4 bases at V and 1 base at J, with 10 bases in the middle. The V gene's germline CDR1 is LNHDA and CDR2 SQIVND (reference sequence). The CDR3 contains 14 residues. CDR3 coding DNA: TGTGCCAGTAGTAGGGACGGAGGGAACACTGAAGCTTTCTTT. Protein product: CASSRDGGNTEAFF.

The chain employs TRBV30 and TRBJ2-7, with TRBD2 matching 7 bases. Losses at the gene ends were 2 bases for V and 0 bases for J; bases not matched to a gene: 10. The CDR3 spans 16 residues. CDR1 is GTSNPN, CDR2 SVGIG, per germline (reference sequence). DNA of the CDR3: TGTGCCTGGAGTATCTGGGGGGAGGGGAGCTCCTACGAGCAGTACTTC. Residues: CAWSIWGEGSSYEQYF. The complete variable domain, with remaining parts taken from reference TRBV30 and TRBJ2-7, reads SQTIHQWPATLVQPVGSPLSLECTVEGTSNPNLYWYRQAAGRGLQLLFYSVGIGQISSEVPQNLSASRPQDRQFILSSKKLLLSDSGFYLCAWSIWGEGSSYEQYFGPGTRLTVT.

J is TRBJ1-2 and V is TRBV5-6; 8 positions agree with TRBD1. J lost 1 base, V lost 5 bases, and 7 bases had no gene match. CDR1 SGHDT and CDR2 YYEEEE come from the germline V gene. This CDR3 comprises 15 residues. CDR3 nucleotides: TGTGCCAGCAGAACAGGGGGTACCTTTAACTATGGCTACACCTTC. This sequence encodes CASRTGGTFNYGYTF. Complete variable domain (other parts from reference TRBV5-6 and TRBJ1-2): DAGVTQSPTHLIKTRGQQVTLRCSPKSGHDTVSWYQQALGQGPQFIFQYYEEEERQRGNFPDRFSGHQFPNYSSELNVNALLLGDSALYLCASRTGGTFNYGYTFGSGTRLTVV.

The chain links TRBV6-2 or TRBV6-3 to TRBJ2-5; D remains unclear. CDR1 MNHEY and CDR2 SVGEGT come from the germline V gene. The CDR3 sequence is 15 residues long. Trimming took 0 bases from V and 4 from J, leaving 12 bases between them. The CDR3 bases are TGTGCCAGCAGTTACTCGCGAATCCCCCTAGAGACCCAGTACTTC. This gives the protein CASSYSRIPLETQYF.

The chain has TRBV30 and TRBJ1-5, with D perhaps TRBD1 (6 bases). The CDR3 extends over 16 amino acids. From germline, CDR1 is GTSNPN and CDR2 SVGIG (reference sequence). V was pared by 2 bases and J by 7 bases, with 21 bases between. The CDR3 sequence is CAWSPSWGGAVQPQHF. The DNA for the CDR3 is TGTGCCTGGAGTCCCTCCTGGGGGGGCGCGGTACAGCCCCAGCATTTT.

The chain joins TRBV10-3 to TRBJ2-3; no clear D. This CDR3 has 13 amino acids. V was pared by 2 bases and J by 4 bases, with 7 bases between. Germline values: CDR1 ENHRY, CDR2 SYGVKD. For the CDR3, the DNA is TGTGCCATCAGTGAGCCCGTAGCAGATACGCAGTATTTT. Translating it yields CAISEPVADTQYF.

The V gene is TRBV28, the J gene TRBJ2-7; 12 positions match TRBD2. The CDR3 has 16 amino acids. Losses at the gene ends were 2 bases for V and 4 bases for J; bases not matched to a gene: 6. The germline V gene has CDR1 MDHEN and CDR2 SYDVKM. The CDR3 DNA sequence: TGTGCCAGCAGTTTAACGACTAGCGGGAGTTTATACGAGCAGTACTTC. It encodes CASSLTTSGSLYEQYF.